The clone carrying this TCR beta chain was counted ten times or more. This sample is part of a study of blood T cells in healthy people across ages. Germline V gene lookup returns CDR1 ENHRY and CDR2 SYGVKD. J lost 8 bases, V lost 10 bases, and 9 bases had no gene match. The CDR3 is 13 residues long. Together with a sample-barcoded 5' primer, a J-beta primer mix was included in a second PCR lasting roughly 6 to 12 cycles. The authors tagged each cDNA molecule using a template-switch adaptor with 12 random nucleotides. TCRdb fed the 5' RACE reads into MiXCR, producing one record per CDR3 protein. The top ten hold roughly 14% of the sample, which has about 700,000 distinct CDR3 sequences, approximately 30% seen once. The donors, aged 6 to 90, were healthy Caucasians from Russia. Drawn from each donor were around 9.1 milliliters of peripheral blood.

The specimen sequenced was blood. The origin of this receptor is an elderly woman in good health. This sequence joins TRBV10-3 and TRBJ2-1, with 9 positions matching TRBD2. This CDR3 is CATGTSHSDEQFF. Here the CDR3 DNA reads TGTGCCACCGGGACTAGCCATTCAGATGAGCAGTTCTTC.